Presented here are 15 T cell receptor beta chains from one specimen sequenced in a study of CD8 T cells in ankylosing spondylitis. TCRdb re-called the 5' RACE reads with MiXCR, one entry per CDR3 protein. The sample records 150,000 to 200,000 distinct CDR3 sequences, more than 9% being singletons. Sequencing was performed on blood, either unsorted or a sorted T cell fraction (not recorded which). The receptors were gathered from a male donor with ankylosing spondylitis or in good health (not recorded which).

As regards this clonotype: The junction differs from germline at one of its ends, possibly a read error. V and J are TRBV12-3 or TRBV12-4 and TRBJ2-3; D possibly corresponds to TRBD2 (6 bases). CDR3 size: 13 residues. Here the CDR3 DNA reads TGTGTCAGCAGTTTAAGCGGGTCGGATACGCAGTATTTT. Its protein product is CVSSLSGSDTQYF.

In its sample, this clonotype was seen once. Since a much larger clone is just one base distant, this may be a read error. The conserved phenylalanine or tryptophan is not found at the CDR3 terminus, so this likely reflects a read error. This chain connects TRBV12-3 or TRBV12-4 to TRBJ2-1; a weak D match, TRBD2 (5 bases). V lost 2 bases and J lost 7, with 12 bases in between. This CDR3 has 14 amino acids. CDR3 in amino acids: CASSLPSQGNEQFI. CDR3 sequence (DNA): TGTGCCAGCAGTTTACCTAGCCAAGGGAATGAGCAGTTCATC.

This clonotype was counted many times. The genes are TRBV7-8 and TRBJ1-5; D is possibly TRBD1 (5 bases). Trimming removed 4 bases from V and 0 bases from J, with 10 bases in between. The CDR3 totals 15 residues. Germline V CDR1 and CDR2: SGHVS, FQNEAQ. CDR3 sequence: CASSSDSDSNQPQHF. The CDR3, as DNA: TGTGCCAGCAGCTCCGACAGTGATAGCAATCAGCCCCAGCATTTT.

This clonotype has ten or more counts. The genes are TRBV29-1 and TRBJ2-7; TRBD1 is a possible D gene (6 bases). The CDR3 covers 12 residues. Germline CDR1 reads SQVTM; CDR2 reads ANQGSEA. Trimming shortened V by 7 bases and J by 0 bases, and 10 bases separated the two germline ends. The CDR3 protein is CSARDNSYEQYF. As DNA, the CDR3 is TGCAGCGCCCGGGACAACTCCTACGAGCAGTACTTC.

This chain uses TRBV6-6 with TRBJ2-7, with 12 positions matching TRBD2. Germline-derived CDR1 and CDR2 are MNHNY and SVGAGI (reference sequence). J was trimmed by 3 bases and V by 6 bases; bases with no gene match: 24. The CDR3 loop spans 21 amino acids. This chain's CDR3 is CASSLGKGPGTSGRTNYEQYF. In DNA form, the CDR3 reads TGTGCCAGCAGCCTAGGCAAGGGACCTGGGACTAGCGGGCGGACTAACTACGAGCAGTACTTC.

Ten or more counts support this clonotype. CDR3 amino acids: CASSPPDITYTEAFF. For the CDR3, the DNA is TGTGCCAGCAGCCCACCGGACATTACCTACACTGAAGCTTTCTTT. The gene calls are TRBV3-1 and TRBJ1-1, with D possibly being TRBD1 (5 bases). There are 15 residues in the CDR3. Germline-derived CDR1 and CDR2 are LGHDT and YNNKEL (reference sequence). Trimming stripped 4 bases from V and 3 bases from J, with 15 bases between.

This clonotype has at least ten counts. The chain is built from TRBV12-3 or TRBV12-4 and TRBJ1-1; 8 positions agree with TRBD1. V was clipped by 7 bases and J by 4 bases; unmatched bases: 14. The CDR3 sequence is 16 residues long. CDR3 sequence reads: CASTPSVGRGLTEAFF. The CDR3 nucleotides are TGTGCCAGCACCCCCTCCGTGGGCAGGGGGCTCACTGAAGCTTTCTTT.

A remark on this clonotype: The junction departs from the called germline gene at one end, perhaps through a read error. The chain uses TRBV2 and TRBJ2-6; TRBD1 aligns across 8 bases. The length of the CDR3 is 19 residues. CDR1 is SNHLY, CDR2 FYNNEI, per germline. Here the CDR3 reads CASSEETGELLSGANVLTF. The CDR3 DNA reads TGTGCCAGCAGCGAAGAGACAGGGGAACTCCTCTCTGGGGCCAACGTCCTGACTTTC.

This sequence joins TRBV10-1 and TRBJ1-1, with TRBD1 as a possible D gene (5 bases). Per germline, CDR1 WNHNN and CDR2 SYGVQD (reference sequence). V dropped 6 bases and J dropped 11 bases, with 22 bases sitting between them. The CDR3 spans 14 residues. CDR3 coding DNA: TGCGCCAGCAGCGTGAAGTTGGGTCAGGGAGAGGCTTTCTTT. Translated: CASSVKLGQGEAFF.

V is TRBV3-1 and J is TRBJ2-3, with D unclear. The CDR3 totals 15 residues. V gave up 0 bases and J gave up 6 bases, with 13 bases separating them. Germline V lookup: CDR1 LGHDT, CDR2 YNNKEL (reference sequence). The CDR3 region has the DNA TGTGCCAGCAGCCAAGATTTCGCTAGATCCGATACGCAGTATTTT. Translation gives CASSQDFARSDTQYF.

This chain links TRBV7-9 with TRBJ1-1; the D is unclear. The V gene's germline CDR1 is SEHNR and CDR2 FQNEAQ (reference sequence). Trimming removed 10 bases at V and 6 bases at J, with 9 bases between. This CDR3 contains 10 residues. CDR3 in amino acids: CATKAAEAFF. CDR3 nucleotide sequence: TGTGCCACCAAAGCGGCTGAAGCTTTCTTT.

V and J are TRBV5-6 and TRBJ2-1; perhaps TRBD2 as D (5 bases). The CDR3 is 18 amino acids. Germline CDR1 SGHDT, CDR2 YYEEEE. The V end was cut by 4 bases, the J end by 0 bases, with 20 bases between. CDR3 nucleotides: TGTGCCAGCAGCGCGATCGCGGGCCCCGTGGACTCCTACAATGAGCAGTTCTTC. This sequence encodes CASSAIAGPVDSYNEQFF.

This clonotype was found many times. The chain uses TRBV20-1 and TRBJ2-2; 9 bases align to TRBD1. The length of the CDR3 is 15 residues. Trimming cost V 5 bases and J 5 bases; bases outside gene matches: 9. CDR1 is DFQATT and CDR2 is SNEGSKA in the germline V gene (reference sequence). The CDR3, as DNA: TGCAGTGCTCTTGACAGGGGGGTAAAAACCGGGGAGCTGTTTTTT. This sequence encodes CSALDRGVKTGELFF.

The chain combines TRBV2 with TRBJ1-5, with D possibly being TRBD1 (6 bases). CDR1 SNHLY and CDR2 FYNNEI come from the germline V gene. V lost 2 bases and J lost 1, with 9 bases in between. This CDR3 spans 15 amino acids. The CDR3 coding sequence is TGTGCCAGCAGTGAATTCAGGGGAAGCAATCAGCCCCAGCATTTT. This translates into CASSEFRGSNQPQHF.

The chain is built from TRBV18 and TRBJ1-5; a possible D gene is TRBD1 (5 bases). Germline CDR1 and CDR2: KGHSH and LQKENI. CDR3 length: 14 residues. V gave up 4 bases and J gave up 5 bases, with 12 bases separating them. This CDR3 reads CASSRQGVDQPQHF. Here the CDR3 DNA reads TGTGCCAGCTCACGTCAGGGAGTCGATCAGCCCCAGCATTTT.